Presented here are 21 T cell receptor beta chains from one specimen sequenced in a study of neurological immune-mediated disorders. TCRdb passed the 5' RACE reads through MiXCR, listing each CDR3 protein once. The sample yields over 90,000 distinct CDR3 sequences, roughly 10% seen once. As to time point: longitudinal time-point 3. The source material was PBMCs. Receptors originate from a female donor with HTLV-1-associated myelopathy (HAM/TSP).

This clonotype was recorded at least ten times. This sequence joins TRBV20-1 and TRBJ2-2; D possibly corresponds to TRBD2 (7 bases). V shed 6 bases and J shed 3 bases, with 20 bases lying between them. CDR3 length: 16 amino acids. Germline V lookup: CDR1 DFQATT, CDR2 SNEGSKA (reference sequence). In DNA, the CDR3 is TGCAGTGCCGAGTCCCTCGGGGGGCAGGACACCGGGGAGCTGTTTTTT. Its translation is CSAESLGGQDTGELFF.

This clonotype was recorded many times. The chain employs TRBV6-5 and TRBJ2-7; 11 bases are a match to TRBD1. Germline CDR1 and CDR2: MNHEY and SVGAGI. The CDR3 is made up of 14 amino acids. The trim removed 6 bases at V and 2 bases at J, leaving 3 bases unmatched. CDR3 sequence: CASRAGQGAYEQYF. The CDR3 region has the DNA TGTGCCAGCAGAGCGGGACAGGGGGCCTACGAGCAGTACTTC.

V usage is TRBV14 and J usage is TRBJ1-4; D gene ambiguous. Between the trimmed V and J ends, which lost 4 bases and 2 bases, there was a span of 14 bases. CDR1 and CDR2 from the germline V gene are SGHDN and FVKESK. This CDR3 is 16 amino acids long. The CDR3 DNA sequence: TGTGCCAGCAGCCGATTGGACGGACCCACTAATGAAAAACTGTTTTTT. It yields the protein CASSRLDGPTNEKLFF.

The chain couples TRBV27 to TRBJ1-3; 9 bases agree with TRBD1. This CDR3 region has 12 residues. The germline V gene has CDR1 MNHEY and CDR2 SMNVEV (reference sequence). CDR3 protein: CGQGEFGNTIYF. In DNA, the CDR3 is TGTGGACAGGGGGAATTTGGAAACACCATATATTTT.

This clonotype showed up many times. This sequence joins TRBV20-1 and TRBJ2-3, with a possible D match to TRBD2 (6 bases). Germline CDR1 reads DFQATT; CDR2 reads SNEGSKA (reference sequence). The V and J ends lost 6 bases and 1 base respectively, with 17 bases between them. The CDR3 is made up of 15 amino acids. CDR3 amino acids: CSAINPGGGTDTQYF. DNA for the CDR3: TGCAGTGCCATTAATCCAGGAGGGGGCACAGATACGCAGTATTTT.

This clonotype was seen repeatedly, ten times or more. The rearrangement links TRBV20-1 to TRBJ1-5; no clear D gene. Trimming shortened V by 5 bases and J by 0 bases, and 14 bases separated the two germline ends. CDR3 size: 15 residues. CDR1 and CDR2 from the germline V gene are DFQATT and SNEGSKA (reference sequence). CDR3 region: CSAPTRTYSNQPQHF. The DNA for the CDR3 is TGCAGTGCTCCTACCCGGACGTATAGCAATCAGCCCCAGCATTTT.

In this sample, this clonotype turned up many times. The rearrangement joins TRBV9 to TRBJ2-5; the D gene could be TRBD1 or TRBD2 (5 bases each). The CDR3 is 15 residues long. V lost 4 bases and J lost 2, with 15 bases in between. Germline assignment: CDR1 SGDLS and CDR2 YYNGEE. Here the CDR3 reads CASSLTGAVQETQYF. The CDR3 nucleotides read TGTGCCAGCAGCTTGACCGGGGCGGTACAAGAGACCCAGTACTTC.

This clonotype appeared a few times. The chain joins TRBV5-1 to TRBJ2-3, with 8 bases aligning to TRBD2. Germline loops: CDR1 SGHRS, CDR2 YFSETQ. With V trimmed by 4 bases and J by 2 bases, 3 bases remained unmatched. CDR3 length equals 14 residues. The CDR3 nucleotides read TGCGCCAGCAGCACGGGAGGGCCCACAGATACGCAGTATTTT. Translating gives CASSTGGPTDTQYF. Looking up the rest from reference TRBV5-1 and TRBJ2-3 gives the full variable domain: KAGVTQTPRYLIKTRGQQVTLSCSPISGHRSVSWYQQTPGQGLQFLFEYFSETQRNKGNFPGRFSGRQFSNSRSEMNVSTLELGDSALYLCASSTGGPTDTQYFGPGTRLTVL.

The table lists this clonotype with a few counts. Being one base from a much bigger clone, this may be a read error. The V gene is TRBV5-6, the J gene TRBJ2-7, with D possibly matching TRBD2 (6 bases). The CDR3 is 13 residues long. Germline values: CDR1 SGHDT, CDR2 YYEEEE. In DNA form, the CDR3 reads TGTGTCAGCAGCTTGTTGGAGGGAGAGGAGCAGTACTTC. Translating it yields CVSSLLEGEEQYF.

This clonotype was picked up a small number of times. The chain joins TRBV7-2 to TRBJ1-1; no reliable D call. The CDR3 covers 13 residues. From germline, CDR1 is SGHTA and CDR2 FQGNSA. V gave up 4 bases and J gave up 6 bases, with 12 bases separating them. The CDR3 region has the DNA TGTGCCAGCAGCTCCGGCCCTAAATCTGAAGCTTTCTTT. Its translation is CASSSGPKSEAFF.

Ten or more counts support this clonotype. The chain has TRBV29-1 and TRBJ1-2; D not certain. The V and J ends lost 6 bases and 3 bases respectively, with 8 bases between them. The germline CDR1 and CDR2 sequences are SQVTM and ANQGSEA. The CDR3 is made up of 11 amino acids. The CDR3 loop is CSVHSHYGYTF. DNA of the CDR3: TGCAGCGTACACAGCCACTATGGCTACACCTTC.

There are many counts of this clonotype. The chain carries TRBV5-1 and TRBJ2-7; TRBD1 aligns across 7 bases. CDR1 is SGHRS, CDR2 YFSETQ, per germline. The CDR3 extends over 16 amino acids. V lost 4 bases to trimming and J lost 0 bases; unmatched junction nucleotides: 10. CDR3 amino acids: CASSLGQVLSSYEQYF. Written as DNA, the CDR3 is TGCGCCAGCAGCCTAGGACAGGTCCTTAGCTCCTACGAGCAGTACTTC.

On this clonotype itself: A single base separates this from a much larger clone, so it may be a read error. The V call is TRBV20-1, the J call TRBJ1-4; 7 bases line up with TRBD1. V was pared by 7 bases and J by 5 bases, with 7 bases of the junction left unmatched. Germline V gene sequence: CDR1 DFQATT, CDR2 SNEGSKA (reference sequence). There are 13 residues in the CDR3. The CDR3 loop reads CSVHPGQNEKLFF. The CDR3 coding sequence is TGCAGTGTGCACCCGGGACAGAATGAAAAACTGTTTTTT.

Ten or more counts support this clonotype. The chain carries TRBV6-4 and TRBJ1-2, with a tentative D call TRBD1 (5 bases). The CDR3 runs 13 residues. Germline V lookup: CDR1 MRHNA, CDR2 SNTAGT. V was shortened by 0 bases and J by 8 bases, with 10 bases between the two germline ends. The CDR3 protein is CASSDSLGQGYTF. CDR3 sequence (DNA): TGTGCCAGCAGTGACTCACTAGGACAAGGCTACACCTTC.

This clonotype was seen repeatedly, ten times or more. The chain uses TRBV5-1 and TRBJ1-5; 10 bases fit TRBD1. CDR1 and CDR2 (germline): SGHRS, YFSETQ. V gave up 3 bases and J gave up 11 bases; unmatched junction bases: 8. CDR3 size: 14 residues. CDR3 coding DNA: TGCGCCAGCAGCTCAGGCGGACAGGGGGAGTCCCAGCATTTT. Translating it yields CASSSGGQGESQHF.

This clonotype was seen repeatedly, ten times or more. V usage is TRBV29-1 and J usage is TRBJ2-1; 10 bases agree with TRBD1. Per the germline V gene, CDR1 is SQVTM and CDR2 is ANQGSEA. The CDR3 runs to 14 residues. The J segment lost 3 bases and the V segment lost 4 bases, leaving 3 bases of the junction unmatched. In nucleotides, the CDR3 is TGCAGCGTTGTCCGGGACAGGGGCTACAATGAGCAGTTCTTC. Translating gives CSVVRDRGYNEQFF.

CDR3 sequence reads: CASTEWGQETQYF. The CDR3 DNA is TGTGCCAGCACCGAGTGGGGCCAAGAGACCCAGTACTTC. The chain employs TRBV12-3 or TRBV12-4 and TRBJ2-5; D is unresolved. With 7 bases removed from V and 1 base from J, the gap between germline ends came to 10 bases. This CDR3 spans 13 amino acids.

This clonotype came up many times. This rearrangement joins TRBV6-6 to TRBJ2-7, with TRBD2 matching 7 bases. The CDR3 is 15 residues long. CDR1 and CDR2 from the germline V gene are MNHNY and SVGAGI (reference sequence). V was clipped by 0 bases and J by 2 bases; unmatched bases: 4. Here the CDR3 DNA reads TGTGCCAGCAGTTACTCGCGCGGGGGACCCTACGAGCAGTACTTC. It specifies CASSYSRGGPYEQYF.

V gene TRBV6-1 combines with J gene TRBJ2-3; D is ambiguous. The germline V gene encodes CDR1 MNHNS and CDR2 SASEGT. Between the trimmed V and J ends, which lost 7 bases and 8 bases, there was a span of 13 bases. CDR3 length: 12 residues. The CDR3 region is CASTDTPGTQYF. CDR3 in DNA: TGTGCCAGCACAGACACACCGGGTACGCAGTATTTT.

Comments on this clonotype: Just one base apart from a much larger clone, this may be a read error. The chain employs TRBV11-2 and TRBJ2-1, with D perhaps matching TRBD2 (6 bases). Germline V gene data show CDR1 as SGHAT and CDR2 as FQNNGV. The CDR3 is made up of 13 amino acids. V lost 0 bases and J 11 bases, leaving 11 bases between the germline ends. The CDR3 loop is CASSLEGGVQQFF. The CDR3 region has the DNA TGTGCCAGCAGCTTAGAGGGCGGGGTCCAGCAGTTCTTC. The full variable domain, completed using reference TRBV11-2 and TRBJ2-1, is EAGVAQSPRYKIIEKRQSVAFWCNPISGHATLYWYQQILGQGPKLLIQFQNNGVVDDSQLPKDRFSAERLKGVDSTLKIQPAKLEDSAVYLCASSLEGGVQQFFGPGTRLTVL.

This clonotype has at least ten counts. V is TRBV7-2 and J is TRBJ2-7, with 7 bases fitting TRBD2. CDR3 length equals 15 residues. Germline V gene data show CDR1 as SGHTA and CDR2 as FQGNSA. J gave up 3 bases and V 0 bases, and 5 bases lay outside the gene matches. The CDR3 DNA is TGTGCCAGCAGCTTAGCGGGCAGCGGGGTCTACGAGCAGTACTTC. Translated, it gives CASSLAGSGVYEQYF.